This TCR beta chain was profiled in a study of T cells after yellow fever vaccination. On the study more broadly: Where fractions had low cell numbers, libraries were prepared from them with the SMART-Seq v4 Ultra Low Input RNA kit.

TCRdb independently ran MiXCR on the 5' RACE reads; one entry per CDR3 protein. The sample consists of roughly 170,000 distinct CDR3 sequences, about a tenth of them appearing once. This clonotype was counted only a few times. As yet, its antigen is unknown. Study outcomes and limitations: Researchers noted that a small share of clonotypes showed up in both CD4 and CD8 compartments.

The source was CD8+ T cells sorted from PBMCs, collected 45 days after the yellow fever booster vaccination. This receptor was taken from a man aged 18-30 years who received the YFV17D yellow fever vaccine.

The CDR3 bases are TGTGCCAGCAGCCACAATAGCGGGCGGTTCGCAGATACGCAGTATTTT. Encoded protein: CASSHNSGRFADTQYF. The V and J genes are TRBV7-9 and TRBJ2-3, with 7 bases fitting TRBD2. Looked up from germline, CDR1 is SEHNR and CDR2 is FQNEAQ (reference sequence). There are 16 residues in the CDR3. Losses at the gene ends were 5 bases for V and 4 bases for J; bases not matched to a gene: 12.